The rows below give T cell receptor beta chains drawn from one sample of a study of blood T cell repertoires in COVID-19. Measured with immunoSEQ multiplex PCR; TCRdb has only the in-frame clones, and not every one. The data contain around 260,000 clones, roughly 90% of them singletons. Sequencing was done on a sample of peripheral blood. These receptors were taken from a woman in her 30s with COVID-19, enrolled during active disease. The CDR3 runs from the conserved cysteine through the conserved F or W. Fields, in order: D gene, J gene, V gene, clone size, CDR3 protein, CDR3 DNA. D genes are given only for firm matches. Some rows have no size entry. The others give once, few or many, or a class for an expanded clone.

>.|TRBJ2-3|TRBV4-1|.
CASRVASTDTQYF
TGCGCCAGCAGGGTAGCTAGCACAGATACGCAGTATTTT
>TRBD2|TRBJ2-1|TRBV11-3|few
CASSSRGEVHEQFF
TGTGCCAGCAGCTCGCGGGGGGAGGTCCATGAGCAGTTCTTC
>TRBD2|TRBJ2-1|TRBV5-1|.
CASSLAASGRVNEQFF
TGCGCCAGCAGCTTGGCGGCTAGCGGGAGAGTAAATGAGCAGTTCTTC
>TRBD1|TRBJ2-7|TRBV5-1|.
CASSLGQGAYEQYF
TGCGCCAGCAGCCTGGGACAGGGAGCCTACGAGCAGTACTTC
>TRBD1|TRBJ2-7|TRBV12-3/TRBV12-4|.
CAIGTGGFEQYF
TGTGCCATTGGGACAGGGGGATTCGAGCAGTACTTC
>.|TRBJ1-6|TRBV28|.
CASIPTVYNSPLHF
TGTGCCAGCATCCCAACAGTTTATAATTCACCCCTCCACTTT
>.|TRBJ2-3|TRBV7-2|.
CASSLSGLPIRHTQYF
TGTGCCAGCAGCTTAAGTGGACTACCTATAAGGCATACGCAGTATTTT
>.|TRBJ1-5|TRBV27|.
CASSLGGENQPQHF
TGTGCCAGCAGTTTGGGGGGGGAAAATCAGCCCCAGCATTTT
>.|TRBJ1-1|TRBV11-2|.
CASSSTGLWATEAFF
TGTGCCAGCAGCTCGACCGGCCTCTGGGCCACTGAAGCTTTCTTT
>TRBD2|TRBJ2-7|TRBV19|.
CASLHTRTSGYEQYF
TGTGCCAGTCTCCACACCCGCACTAGCGGGTACGAGCAGTACTTC
>.|TRBJ1-1|TRBV10-1|.
CASSDRGTEAFF
TGCGCCAGCAGTGACAGGGGCACTGAAGCTTTCTTT
>TRBD2|TRBJ2-1|TRBV7-2|few
CASSSRLAGGNEQFF
TGTGCCAGCAGCTCGAGACTAGCGGGAGGGAATGAGCAGTTCTTC
>TRBD2|TRBJ2-7|TRBV10-3|.
CAIRGLAGDEQYF
TGTGCCATCAGGGGACTAGCGGGAGACGAGCAGTACTTC
>.|TRBJ1-2|TRBV19|.
CASSTLYGYTF
TGTGCCAGTAGTACCCTCTATGGCTACACCTTC
>TRBD2|TRBJ2-2|TRBV5-1|.
CASSLSGENTGELFF
TGCGCCAGCAGCTTGAGCGGGGAGAACACCGGGGAGCTGTTTTTT
>TRBD1|TRBJ1-1|TRBV18|.
CASRTPQGASGEAFF
TGTGCCAGCCGCACTCCGCAGGGGGCATCGGGTGAAGCTTTCTTT
>TRBD1|TRBJ1-5|TRBV6-2/TRBV6-3|.
CASSSPPTGAGNQPQHF
TGTGCCAGCAGTTCGCCCCCGACAGGGGCGGGCAATCAGCCCCAGCATTTT
>.|TRBJ2-7|TRBV3-1/TRBV3-2|.
CASSQLPGALYEQYF
TGTGCCAGCAGCCAGCTCCCGGGTGCTCTCTACGAGCAGTACTTC
>.|TRBJ1-3|TRBV9|.
CASSFDKGNTIYF
TGTGCCAGCAGCTTTGACAAGGGAAACACCATATATTTT
>TRBD2|TRBJ2-3|TRBV3-1/TRBV3-2|once
CASSPRPGLAGGLSTDTQYF
TGTGCCAGCAGCCCTAGACCGGGACTAGCGGGAGGTCTGAGCACAGATACGCAGTATTTT
>TRBD1|TRBJ2-1|TRBV29-1|.
CSGKGQVPNEQFF
TGCAGCGGGAAGGGACAGGTCCCCAATGAGCAGTTCTTC
>.|TRBJ2-1|TRBV6-5|.
CASSPSRSSDEQFF
TGTGCCAGCAGCCCGAGTAGGAGCAGCGATGAGCAGTTCTTC
>.|TRBJ1-1|TRBV7-9|.
CASSGGTVFTEAFF
TGTGCCAGCAGCGGCGGGACGGTTTTCACTGAAGCTTTCTTT
>TRBD1|TRBJ1-2|TRBV9|.
CASSAGQGAYGYTF
TGTGCCAGCAGCGCCGGACAGGGGGCCTATGGCTACACCTTC
>.|TRBJ2-6|TRBV5-1|.
CASSLLSSGANVLTF
TGCGCCAGCAGCTTGTTGAGCTCTGGGGCCAACGTCCTGACTTTC
>TRBD2|TRBJ2-1|TRBV30|.
CAWSRPSGPYNEQFF
TGTGCCTGGAGCCGACCTAGCGGTCCCTACAATGAGCAGTTCTTC
>.|TRBJ2-1|TRBV11-1|.
CASSLVGGKNEQFF
TGTGCCAGCAGCTTAGTTGGCGGAAAGAATGAGCAGTTCTTC
>.|TRBJ1-1|TRBV5-1|.
CASSLGMTDMNTEAFF
TGCGCCAGCAGCTTGGGGATGACAGATATGAACACTGAAGCTTTCTTT
>TRBD2|TRBJ2-1|TRBV14|once
CASGAKREGNEQFF
TGTGCCAGCGGGGCAAAGCGGGAGGGAAATGAGCAGTTCTTC